These T cell receptor beta chains were read from a single sample in a study of blood T cell repertoires in COVID-19. Method: immunoSEQ multiplex PCR; TCRdb's copy keeps in-frame clones and lacks some. The data hold 350,000 to 400,000 clones, with more than 85% observed a single time. The material sequenced was PBMCs or T cells enriched from blood (not recorded which). The receptors come from a woman aged 40 to 49 who had been exposed to COVID-19. CDR3s include the opening cysteine and the closing phenylalanine or tryptophan. D genes are given only for firm matches. Rows give clone size only sometimes, using once, few, many, or a class for an expanded clone.

CDR3	DNA	V	J	D	size
CASSQTGTVNSPLHF	TGTGCCAGCAGTCAAACCGGGACAGTTAATTCACCCCTCCACTTT	TRBV6-5	TRBJ1-6	TRBD1	-
CASSTPGQGSTGELFF	TGTGCCAGTAGCACGCCCGGACAGGGGAGCACCGGGGAGCTGTTTTTT	TRBV19	TRBJ2-2	TRBD1	-
CATSRGVGSQYF	TGTGCCACCAGCAGAGGTGTCGGGTCCCAGTACTTC	TRBV15	TRBJ2-5	-	-
CASSPRTEGEAFF	TGTGCCAGCAGCCCCCGGACAGAAGGGGAAGCTTTCTTT	TRBV3-1/TRBV3-2	TRBJ1-1	-	-
CASSHRTGGRYEQYF	TGTGCCAGCAGCCATCGAACAGGGGGCCGGTACGAGCAGTACTTC	TRBV3-1/TRBV3-2	TRBJ2-7	TRBD1	-
CASSFDRGKGSYTF	TGCGCCAGCAGCTTTGACAGGGGGAAGGGTAGCTACACCTTC	TRBV5-1	TRBJ1-2	TRBD1	-
CASSPSGASNTGELFF	TGTGCCAGCAGCCCTAGCGGGGCTTCGAACACCGGGGAGCTGTTTTTT	TRBV7-2	TRBJ2-2	TRBD2	-
CASSLNMLSTDTQYF	TGTGCCAGCAGCTTGAACATGCTTAGCACAGATACGCAGTATTTT	TRBV11-1	TRBJ2-3	-	-
CANLGQGGHEQYF	TGCGCCAACCTCGGACAGGGAGGGCACGAGCAGTACTTC	TRBV5-1	TRBJ2-7	-	-
CASRLTRQSYNSPLHF	TGTGCCAGCAGGCTGACGCGACAGTCATATAATTCACCCCTCCACTTT	TRBV4-2	TRBJ1-6	-	-
CAWSGRAKGEQFF	TGTGCCTGGAGCGGGAGGGCCAAGGGTGAGCAGTTCTTC	TRBV30	TRBJ2-1	TRBD2	-
CASSLDLASGFTDTQYF	TGCGCCAGCAGCTTGGATTTAGCTAGCGGGTTCACAGATACGCAGTATTTT	TRBV5-1	TRBJ2-3	TRBD2	-
CASRQGPTKQYF	TGTGCCAGCCGGCAGGGGCCTACGAAGCAGTACTTC	TRBV2	TRBJ2-7	-	few
CASSILTGLTGNTIYF	TGTGCCAGCAGCATACTTACAGGGCTAACTGGAAACACCATATATTTT	TRBV11-2	TRBJ1-3	-	few
CASSVQNTGELFF	TGTGCCAGCAGCGTCCAGAACACCGGGGAGCTGTTTTTT	TRBV9	TRBJ2-2	-	few
CASSLGQGMNTEAFF	TGTGCCAGCAGCTTAGGGCAGGGTATGAACACTGAAGCTTTCTTT	TRBV7-9	TRBJ1-1	-	-
CASSDSVARYGYTF	TGTGCCAGCAGTGATAGCGTGGCGCGCTATGGCTACACCTTC	TRBV2	TRBJ1-2	-	once
CASSPSGAVNEKLFF	TGTGCCAGCAGCCCCAGTGGGGCAGTTAATGAAAAACTGTTTTTT	TRBV7-3	TRBJ1-4	-	-
CASRTNGELFF	TGTGCCAGCAGAACTAACGGGGAGCTGTTTTTT	TRBV7-3	TRBJ2-2	-	-
CASSVGDGSSGNTIYF	TGTGCCAGCAGCGTTGGGGACGGGAGCTCTGGAAACACCATATATTTT	TRBV9	TRBJ1-3	-	-
CASSQDGLAGGHRDASSYELYF	TGTGCCAGCAGCCAAGACGGACTAGCGGGAGGCCACCGCGACGCAAGCTCCTACGAGCTGTACTTC	TRBV3-1/TRBV3-2	TRBJ2-7	TRBD2	-
CSVVIDSGNTIYF	TGCAGCGTTGTAATAGACTCTGGAAACACCATATATTTT	TRBV29-1	TRBJ1-3	-	-
CASSSTTTVGVYGYTF	TGTGCCAGCAGTTCGACGACGACAGTCGGAGTCTATGGCTACACCTTC	TRBV28	TRBJ1-2	-	once
CASSFTSGVGENTQYF	TGTGCCAGCAGTTTTACTAGCGGGGTTGGGGAAAATACGCAGTATTTT	TRBV2	TRBJ2-3	TRBD2	-
CASSFGQGLPDTQYF	TGTGCCAGCAGCTTCGGACAGGGTCTGCCAGATACGCAGTATTTT	TRBV5-4	TRBJ2-3	TRBD1	-
CSGSIAVANTGELFF	TGCAGTGGAAGTATAGCGGTTGCGAACACCGGGGAGCTGTTTTTT	TRBV29-1	TRBJ2-2	-	-
CASSSAGGLANTGELFF	TGTGCCAGCAGCTCAGCTGGGGGACTTGCGAACACCGGGGAGCTGTTTTTT	TRBV11-2	TRBJ2-2	-	-
CASSFPQGDQHF	TGTGCCAGCAGTTTCCCCCAGGGCGACCAGCATTTT	TRBV12-3/TRBV12-4	TRBJ1-5	-	-
CASSLLSGQRNSPLHF	TGTGCCAGCAGCTTATTATCCGGACAGAGAAATTCACCCCTCCACTTT	TRBV7-3	TRBJ1-6	-	-
CASSSVARGLAKNIQYF	TGTGCCAGCAGCTCCGTGGCCAGGGGCTTAGCCAAAAACATTCAGTACTTC	TRBV7-9	TRBJ2-4	-	-
CSVGTVSSYNEQFF	TGCAGCGTGGGGACTGTAAGCTCCTACAATGAGCAGTTCTTC	TRBV29-1	TRBJ2-1	-	once
CASTPRYGSGNTIYF	TGTGCCAGCACCCCGAGGTATGGCTCTGGAAACACCATATATTTT	TRBV5-5	TRBJ1-3	-	once
CASSPPRPQNTEAFF	TGTGCCAGCTCACCACCGCGCCCTCAGAACACTGAAGCTTTCTTT	TRBV18	TRBJ1-1	-	-
CASSPAGATSPGELFF	TGCGCCAGCAGTCCCGCGGGAGCCACGAGTCCCGGGGAGCTGTTTTTT	TRBV5-1	TRBJ2-2	TRBD2	-
CASSIGGSGRTNEQFF	TGTGCCAGTAGTATAGGGGGCAGCGGGAGGACCAATGAGCAGTTCTTC	TRBV19	TRBJ2-1	TRBD2	-
CASSPSGFWAEVNTEAFF	TGTGCCAGCAGTCCTTCGGGCTTTTGGGCGGAGGTGAACACTGAAGCTTTCTTT	TRBV6-6	TRBJ1-1	-	-
CATSRGGGASSYEQYF	TGTGCCACCAGCAGAGGGGGCGGGGCGAGCTCCTACGAGCAGTACTTC	TRBV15	TRBJ2-7	-	once
CASSPAGGRQHF	TGTGCCAGTAGTCCGGCAGGGGGGAGGCAACATTTT	TRBV19	TRBJ1-5	TRBD1	-
CASSLRGPETQYF	TGTGCCAGCAGCTTACGAGGCCCAGAGACCCAGTACTTC	TRBV7-8	TRBJ2-5	-	-
CASSHCRGADEQYF	TGCGCCAGCAGCCATTGCAGGGGAGCCGACGAGCAGTACTTC	TRBV4-1	TRBJ2-7	-	-
CASNSLRTVINQPQHF	TGTGCCAGTAACTCCCTCCGGACAGTAATCAATCAGCCCCAGCATTTT	TRBV19	TRBJ1-5	-	-